Presented here are 28 T cell receptor beta chains from one specimen sequenced in a study of OX40 agonist ivuxolimab in advanced cancers. Method: immunoSEQ multiplex PCR; TCRdb's copy keeps in-frame clones and lacks some. The sample yields over 70,000 clones, around nine tenths seen once. The sequencing used CD4+ or CD8+ T cells sorted from blood, collected in a trial of the OX40 agonist ivuxolimab. These receptors all stem from an adult with an advanced solid tumor such as melanoma, head and neck, liver or kidney cancer.

The J gene is TRBJ2-5, the V gene TRBV6-6; D tentatively fits TRBD1 or TRBD2 (5 bases each). V dropped 5 bases and J dropped 2 bases, with 9 bases sitting between them. The CDR3 contains 13 residues. From germline, CDR1 is MNHNY and CDR2 SVGAGI (reference sequence). The CDR3 is CASSRGDQETQYF. The CDR3 DNA follows: TGTGCCAGCAGTAGGGGAGATCAAGAGACCCAGTACTTC.

There are a few counts of this clone. The chain combines TRBV5-1 with TRBJ2-5; D unresolved. The CDR3 is 12 amino acids. Trimming shortened V by 5 bases and J by 3 bases, and 8 bases separated the two germline ends. CDR1 and CDR2 from the germline V gene are SGHRS and YFSETQ. As DNA, the CDR3 is TGCGCCAGCAGGTCCAACAAAGAGACCCAGTACTTC. Translation: CASRSNKETQYF.

The genes are TRBV5-1 and TRBJ1-1, with no clear D. Germline V gene lookup returns CDR1 SGHRS and CDR2 YFSETQ. Trimming pared 1 base from V and 0 bases from J, leaving 4 bases between. The CDR3 consists of 13 residues. The CDR3 sequence: CASSLTLNTEAFF. The DNA of the CDR3 is TGCGCCAGCAGCTTGACACTGAACACTGAAGCTTTCTTT.

The chain uses TRBV7-2 and TRBJ1-4; D ambiguous. V gave up 3 bases and J gave up 5 bases, with 13 bases separating them. This CDR3 comprises 15 residues. Germline-derived CDR1 and CDR2 are SGHTA and FQGNSA. The CDR3 spells CASSLSRVRNEKLFF. The CDR3 bases are TGTGCCAGCAGCTTGTCACGGGTGAGGAATGAAAAACTGTTTTTT.

The rearrangement uses TRBV2 and TRBJ1-2, with TRBD1 matching 7 bases. Germline values: CDR1 SNHLY, CDR2 FYNNEI. Trimming at V came to 0 bases and at J to 0 bases, leaving 7 bases not matched to a gene. This CDR3 region has 17 residues. The CDR3, as DNA: TGTGCCAGCAGTGAAGCGTGGGTCCAGGGGGCTAACTATGGCTACACCTTC. Residues: CASSEAWVQGANYGYTF. Based on the CDR3 plus reference TRBV2 and TRBJ1-2, the full variable domain is EPEVTQTPSHQVTQMGQEVILRCVPISNHLYFYWYRQILGQKVEFLVSFYNNEISEKSEIFDDQFSVERPDGSNFTLKIRSTKLEDSAMYFCASSEAWVQGANYGYTFGSGTRLTVV.

This sequence joins TRBV19 and TRBJ2-7; no clear D. The CDR3 totals 14 residues. V shed 1 base and J shed 6 bases, with 13 bases lying between them. Looked up from germline, CDR1 is LNHDA and CDR2 is SQIVND (reference sequence). CDR3 sequence (DNA): TGTGCCAGTAGTATAGGCGGTCAGACGGGCGAGCAGTACTTC. Protein sequence: CASSIGGQTGEQYF.

The chain has TRBV20-1 and TRBJ1-2; no clear D gene. Looked up from germline, CDR1 is DFQATT and CDR2 is SNEGSKA (reference sequence). V lost 3 bases and J 4 bases, leaving 6 bases between the germline ends. The CDR3 covers 11 residues. In nucleotides, the CDR3 is TGCAGTGCTAGGTACAGCTATGGCTACACCTTC. Translated: CSARYSYGYTF.

The rearrangement uses TRBV6-5 and TRBJ2-3; D gene ambiguous. V lost 5 bases and J 2 bases, leaving 8 bases between the germline ends. The CDR3 runs 13 residues. CDR1 is MNHEY and CDR2 is SVGAGI in the germline V gene. The DNA for the CDR3 is TGTGCCAGCAGTCCGGGCCCCACAGATACGCAGTATTTT. Its translation: CASSPGPTDTQYF.

The chain has TRBV6-1 and TRBJ2-7; 10 bases fit TRBD1. The CDR3 consists of 13 residues. V shed 5 bases and J 6 bases; nucleotides not matched to a gene: 4. Germline CDR1 and CDR2: MNHNS and SASEGT. The CDR3 reads CASSQGTGAEQYF. The CDR3 region has the DNA TGTGCCAGCAGTCAAGGGACAGGGGCCGAGCAGTACTTC.

V and J are TRBV18 and TRBJ2-2; 9 nucleotides align to TRBD1. V shed 3 bases and J 4 bases; nucleotides not matched to a gene: 6. The CDR3 is 16 residues long. Germline V gene sequence: CDR1 KGHSH, CDR2 LQKENI. The CDR3 protein is CASSPTGQGGTGELFF. DNA of the CDR3: TGTGCCAGCTCACCGACGGGACAGGGAGGCACCGGGGAGCTGTTTTTT.

The V and J genes are TRBV5-1 and TRBJ2-6; possibly TRBD1 for D (6 bases). V gave up 7 bases and J gave up 0 bases, with 8 bases separating them. The CDR3 loop spans 14 amino acids. In germline, CDR1 is SGHRS, CDR2 YFSETQ. The CDR3 sequence: CASLDSSGANVLTF. Here the CDR3 DNA reads TGCGCCAGCCTGGACAGCTCTGGGGCCAACGTCCTGACTTTC.

This clone was observed a single time. The genes are TRBV11-2 and TRBJ2-7, with TRBD2 matching over 9 bases. Trimming cost V 4 bases and J 6 bases; bases outside gene matches: 4. This CDR3 is 13 amino acids long. CDR1 and CDR2 (germline): SGHAT, FQNNGV. The CDR3 spells CASSSGLAFEQYF. The CDR3 DNA reads TGTGCCAGCAGCTCGGGACTAGCTTTCGAGCAGTACTTC.

The chain links TRBV7-8 to TRBJ2-2; 7 bases map to TRBD1. The V gene end was trimmed by 4 bases and the J gene end by 7 bases; junction bases not matched to a gene: 9. This CDR3 has 15 amino acids. Per germline, CDR1 SGHVS and CDR2 FQNEAQ. The CDR3 sequence is CASSSGQLFDGELFF. CDR3 bases: TGTGCCAGCAGCTCGGGACAGCTCTTTGACGGGGAGCTGTTTTTT.

The V gene is TRBV29-1, the J gene TRBJ2-5; TRBD1 is a possible D gene (5 bases). The CDR3 covers 14 residues. Trimming took off 7 bases at V and 6 bases at J, with 21 bases between the two ends. CDR1 and CDR2 (germline): SQVTM, ANQGSEA. This CDR3 reads CSAARDATRKTQYF. CDR3 bases: TGCAGCGCAGCCAGGGATGCCACAAGGAAGACCCAGTACTTC.

The V and J genes are TRBV7-8 and TRBJ2-1; TRBD2 aligns across 10 bases. The germline CDR1 and CDR2 sequences are SGHVS and FQNEAQ. Trimming removed 3 bases from V and 8 bases from J; junction bases left unmatched: 7. The CDR3 has 15 amino acids. The CDR3 protein is CASSLDSGGWDEQFF. In nucleotides, the CDR3 is TGTGCCAGCAGCTTGGATAGCGGGGGGTGGGATGAGCAGTTCTTC.

V usage is TRBV7-2 and J usage is TRBJ2-5; TRBD2 might be the D (6 bases). V lost 3 bases, J lost 5 bases, and 13 bases lay in between. This CDR3 has 14 residues. The V gene's germline CDR1 is SGHTA and CDR2 FQGNSA. CDR3 protein: CASSFGRAGETQYF. The CDR3 coding sequence is TGTGCCAGCAGCTTTGGCCGGGCGGGGGAGACCCAGTACTTC.

This chain connects TRBV7-9 to TRBJ2-7; unclear D gene. Trimming took 5 bases from V and 0 from J, leaving 11 bases between them. The CDR3 runs 14 residues. Germline V gives CDR1 SEHNR, CDR2 FQNEAQ (reference sequence). CDR3 amino acids: CASSPSADSYEQYF. The CDR3 DNA reads TGTGCCAGCAGCCCCAGCGCGGACTCCTACGAGCAGTACTTC.

The rearrangement links TRBV28 to TRBJ2-7; TRBD2 might be the D (7 bases). The germline V gene encodes CDR1 MDHEN and CDR2 SYDVKM. The V gene lost 2 bases and the J gene lost 3 bases, with 14 bases spanning the gap. CDR3 size: 15 residues. CDR3 nucleotide sequence: TGTGCCAGCAGTTTAGGGGGGGCGAACCTCTACGAGCAGTACTTC. It yields the protein CASSLGGANLYEQYF.

This rearrangement joins TRBV29-1 to TRBJ1-1; D is uncertain. CDR3 length: 11 amino acids. Deletions cut 7 bases from V and 0 bases from J, with 6 bases between. Germline V gives CDR1 SQVTM, CDR2 ANQGSEA. CDR3 sequence (DNA): TGCAGCGCGCTACTGAACACTGAAGCTTTCTTT. Its protein is CSALLNTEAFF. The complete variable domain, with remaining parts taken from reference TRBV29-1 and TRBJ1-1, reads SAVISQKPSRDICQRGTSLTIQCQVDSQVTMMFWYRQQPGQSLTLIATANQGSEATYESGFVIDKFPISRPNLTFSTLTVSNMSPEDSSIYLCSALLNTEAFFGQGTRLTVV.

The chain links TRBV7-2 to TRBJ2-1; 11 bases are a match to TRBD2. Germline V gene lookup returns CDR1 SGHTA and CDR2 FQGNSA. The CDR3 spans 16 residues. J was trimmed by 4 bases and V by 0 bases; bases with no gene match: 2. This CDR3 reads CASSLAASGGYNEQFF. The CDR3, as DNA: TGTGCCAGCAGCTTAGCGGCTAGCGGGGGGTACAATGAGCAGTTCTTC.

The rearrangement uses TRBV7-3 and TRBJ2-3; the D gene is possibly TRBD2 (6 bases). This CDR3 has 17 amino acids. The germline V gene encodes CDR1 SGHTA and CDR2 FQGTGA. The ends were cut back, 5 bases at V and 3 bases at J, with 21 bases in the middle. The CDR3 nucleotides are TGTGCCAGCAGCGCCTCAGGAGGGCCTGGTTCAACAGATACGCAGTATTTT. Its protein is CASSASGGPGSTDTQYF.

This clone was seen just once. V usage is TRBV5-1 and J usage is TRBJ2-7; TRBD1 might be the D (5 bases). In germline, CDR1 is SGHRS, CDR2 YFSETQ. The length of the CDR3 is 15 residues. Trimming took off 0 bases at V and 3 bases at J, with 13 bases between the two ends. As DNA, the CDR3 is TGCGCCAGCAGCTTGGGGGGCGACAGCCACTACGAGCAGTACTTC. The encoded protein is CASSLGGDSHYEQYF.

V usage is TRBV15 and J usage is TRBJ2-7; TRBD2 is a possible D gene (5 bases). This CDR3 is 12 amino acids long. Germline assignment: CDR1 LNHNV and CDR2 YYDKDF (reference sequence). The V end was cut by 4 bases, the J end by 8 bases, with 12 bases between. CDR3 amino acids: CATSTYAGKQYF. CDR3 nucleotides: TGTGCCACCAGCACCTACGCGGGCAAGCAGTACTTC.

The rearrangement uses TRBV4-2 and TRBJ2-6; D is unclear. Germline values: CDR1 LGHNA, CDR2 YNFKEQ. Trimming cost V 1 base and J 4 bases, with 11 bases left between them. The length of the CDR3 is 16 residues. CDR3 sequence (DNA): TGTGCCAGCAGCCAAGGCTCCAAAAACGGGGCCAACGTCCTGACTTTC. Amino acids: CASSQGSKNGANVLTF.

CDR3 in amino acids: CASRQGAIGNSPLHF. DNA for the CDR3: TGTGCCAGCAGGCAGGGGGCTATAGGGAATTCACCCCTCCACTTT. V gene TRBV6-5 combines with J gene TRBJ1-6; 8 bases fit TRBD1. V was clipped by 6 bases and J by 7 bases; unmatched bases: 8. From germline, CDR1 is MNHEY and CDR2 SVGAGI. This CDR3 has 15 residues.

CDR3 amino acids: CASSLGPGGGGDTQYF. The CDR3 DNA follows: TGTGCCAGCAGCTTAGGGCCCGGGGGCGGAGGAGATACGCAGTATTTT. V gene TRBV7-2 combines with J gene TRBJ2-3, with D possibly called TRBD1 or TRBD2 (6 bases each). V gave up 1 base and J gave up 5 bases, with 16 bases separating them. Germline-derived CDR1 and CDR2 are SGHTA and FQGNSA. The CDR3 spans 16 residues.

The chain has TRBV5-4 and TRBJ2-5; 8 nucleotides match TRBD1. The germline V gene encodes CDR1 SGHNT and CDR2 YYREEE (reference sequence). Germline trimming cut 1 base from V and 5 bases from J; bases unmatched to any gene: 4. CDR3 length equals 14 residues. The CDR3 sequence: CASSLQGARETQYF. DNA of the CDR3: TGTGCCAGCAGCTTGCAGGGGGCCAGGGAGACCCAGTACTTC.

There are a few counts of this clone. J is TRBJ2-7 and V is TRBV7-2; TRBD2 agrees at 7 bases. Germline V gene data show CDR1 as SGHTA and CDR2 as FQGNSA. The J segment lost 0 bases and the V segment lost 3 bases, leaving 8 bases of the junction unmatched. The CDR3 covers 16 residues. CDR3 DNA: TGTGCCAGCAGCTTGTCCGGGGCGGGAGACTCCTACGAGCAGTACTTC. Translating gives CASSLSGAGDSYEQYF.